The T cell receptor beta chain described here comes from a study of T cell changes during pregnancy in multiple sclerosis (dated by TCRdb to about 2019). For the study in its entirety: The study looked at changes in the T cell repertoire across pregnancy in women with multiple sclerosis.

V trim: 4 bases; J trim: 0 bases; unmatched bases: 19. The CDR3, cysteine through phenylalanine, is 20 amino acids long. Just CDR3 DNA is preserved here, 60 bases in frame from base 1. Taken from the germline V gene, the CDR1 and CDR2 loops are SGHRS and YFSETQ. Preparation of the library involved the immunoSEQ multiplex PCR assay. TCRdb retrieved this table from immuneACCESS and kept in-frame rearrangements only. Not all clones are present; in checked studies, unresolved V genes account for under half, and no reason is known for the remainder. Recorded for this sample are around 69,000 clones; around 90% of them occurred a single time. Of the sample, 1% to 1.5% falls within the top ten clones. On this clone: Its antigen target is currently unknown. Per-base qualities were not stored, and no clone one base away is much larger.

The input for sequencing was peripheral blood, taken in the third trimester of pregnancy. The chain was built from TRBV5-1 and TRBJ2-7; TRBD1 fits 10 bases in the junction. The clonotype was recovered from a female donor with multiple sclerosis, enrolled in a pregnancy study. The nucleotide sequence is TGCGCCAGCAGCGCAAAATCTCCCGGGACAGGGGCTTTCAGCTCCTACGAGCAGTACTTC. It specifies CASSAKSPGTGAFSSYEQYF. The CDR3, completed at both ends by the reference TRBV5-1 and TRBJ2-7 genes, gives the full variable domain KAGVTQTPRYLIKTRGQQVTLSCSPISGHRSVSWYQQTPGQGLQFLFEYFSETQRNKGNFPGRFSGRQFSNSRSEMNVSTLELGDSALYLCASSAKSPGTGAFSSYEQYFGPGTRLTVT.